Sequencing of this T cell receptor (beta chain) was carried out in a study of T cell responses to AZD1222 COVID-19 vaccine. Study observations and caveats: Reportedly, nearly half of unique spike TCRs recognized epitopes outside B.1.351/B.1.1.7 mutations. Vaccine-associated CD4 TCRs spanned spike, dominant at 160-218 and 743-854.

TCRdb keeps only in-frame clones here, not all; method: immunoSEQ multiplex PCR. In the table there are roughly 150,000 clones, approximately 90% of which are singletons. From germline, CDR1 is SGHTA and CDR2 FQGTGA. Trimming pared 5 bases from V and 5 bases from J, leaving 12 bases between. The CDR3 contains 13 residues. As for this clone: Its antigen remains unknown.

V is TRBV7-3 and J is TRBJ2-5; maybe TRBD1 (5 bases). Sequenced material: peripheral blood, taken 28 days after the second AZD1222 dose. The sequence came from an adult who received the AZD1222 COVID-19 vaccine. The CDR3 is CASSPSSGETQYF. CDR3 nucleotide sequence: TGTGCCAGCAGCCCATCTTCAGGGGAGACCCAGTACTTC.